Listed below are T cell receptor beta chains from one sample, sequenced in a study of TIL therapy for anti-PD-1-resistant metastatic lung cancer. Some clones are missing from TCRdb's copy, which holds only in-frame ones; the method was immunoSEQ multiplex PCR. The sample lists more than 90,000 clones, 65% occurring once. The source material was tumor tissue, sampled at baseline. Source of these receptors: a person aged 25-85 years with non-small cell lung cancer. CDR3s include the opening cysteine and the closing phenylalanine or tryptophan. Each record gives: clone size, J gene, D gene, V gene, CDR3 DNA, CDR3 protein. D genes are given only for firm matches. Expanded clones are given a class, and other clones once, few, many or no size at all.

-,TRBJ2-2,TRBD2,TRBV5-1,TGCGCCAGCAGCGTCCAGACTAGCGGCACCGGGGAGCTGTTTTTT,CASSVQTSGTGELFF
-,TRBJ2-3,-,TRBV30,TGTGCCTGGAGTGGACTGAGCGGGTCTACACTTACAGATACGCAGTATTTT,CAWSGLSGSTLTDTQYF
-,TRBJ2-1,-,TRBV3-1/TRBV3-2,TGTGCCAGCAGCCACAGACTGGGACCTGAGCAGTTCTTC,CASSHRLGPEQFF
-,TRBJ2-7,-,TRBV6-5,TGTGCCAGCAGTCCGGACAGCCCCACTTACGGGCAGTACTTC,CASSPDSPTYGQYF
-,TRBJ2-5,TRBD2,TRBV5-1,TGCGCCAGCAGCTTTGGGGAGGGTCGGGGAGAGACCCAGTACTTC,CASSFGEGRGETQYF
-,TRBJ2-7,TRBD1,TRBV11-2,TGTGCCAGCAGCTTAGATCGGGGACAGGTCGGCTACGAGCAGTACTTC,CASSLDRGQVGYEQYF
-,TRBJ2-5,TRBD2,TRBV6-7,TGTGCCAGCAGTTACCGGGAGGACTCGTACTTC,CASSYREDSYF
-,TRBJ1-1,TRBD1,TRBV11-3,TGTGCCAGCAGCTTACGGCAGGGGGATCCAGCTTTCTTT,CASSLRQGDPAFF
-,TRBJ2-2,-,TRBV7-9,TGTGCCAGCAACGAACTGGTTGCCGGGGAGCTGTTTTTT,CASNELVAGELFF
-,TRBJ1-1,-,TRBV5-1,TGCGCCAGCAGTAGGGGTTACGGAAAGACGAACACTGAAGCTTTCTTT,CASSRGYGKTNTEAFF
-,TRBJ1-1,-,TRBV12-3/TRBV12-4,TGTGCCAGCAACCGTAAGAAGAACACTGAAGCTTTCTTT,CASNRKKNTEAFF
-,TRBJ2-3,TRBD2,TRBV3-1/TRBV3-2,TGTGCCAGCAGCCAAGCTAGCGGCCCCTGGGATACGCAGTATTTT,CASSQASGPWDTQYF
-,TRBJ2-5,TRBD2,TRBV29-1,TGCAGCGGTAGGACTAGCGGTCGGGGAGAGACCCAGTACTTC,CSGRTSGRGETQYF
-,TRBJ2-2,TRBD2,TRBV9,TGTGCCAGCAGCGCGAGCGGGGGGCCCAACACCGGGGAGCTGTTTTTT,CASSASGGPNTGELFF
-,TRBJ1-1,TRBD1,TRBV29-1,TGCAGCGTACACGGACAGGGGGCGTCGAACACTGAAGCTTTCTTT,CSVHGQGASNTEAFF
-,TRBJ1-1,-,TRBV12-3/TRBV12-4,TGTGCCAGCAGCCTCGGCTCGGGGACTGAAGCTTTCTTT,CASSLGSGTEAFF
-,TRBJ1-1,-,TRBV7-2,TGTGCCAGCAGCCCACGGGGAGCGAACACTGAAGCTTTCTTT,CASSPRGANTEAFF
once,TRBJ2-5,TRBD2,TRBV7-2,TGTGCCAGCAGCCTCCCGGCTAGCGGGACAGAGACCCAGTACTTC,CASSLPASGTETQYF
-,TRBJ1-1,-,TRBV5-1,TGCGCCAGCAGCTCCAGAAATCCAGGGTTTCCGACTGAAGCTTTCTTT,CASSSRNPGFPTEAFF
once,TRBJ2-7,TRBD2,TRBV11-2,TGTGCCAGCAGCTTAGAGGCTAGCGGGATTTACGAGCAGTACTTC,CASSLEASGIYEQYF
-,TRBJ2-7,-,TRBV2,TGTGCCAGCAGGGTAGGGGGGACCTCCTACGAGCAGTACTTC,CASRVGGTSYEQYF
-,TRBJ1-1,-,TRBV4-3,TGCGCCAGCAGCCAACAGGTCAGGGGCGGCACTGAAGCTTTCTTT,CASSQQVRGGTEAFF
-,TRBJ1-2,TRBD1,TRBV20-1,TGCAGTGCTAGTTCTCTGGGACAGGGACTGAACTATGGCTACACCTTC,CSASSLGQGLNYGYTF
-,TRBJ2-7,TRBD1,TRBV30,TGTGCCTGGAGCCTGGGGGACAGGGCCGACCGCGAGCAGTACTTC,CAWSLGDRADREQYF
once,TRBJ2-3,TRBD2,TRBV11-3,TGTGCCAGCAGCAGGACTAGCAGAGGGGCCACAGATACGCAGTATTTT,CASSRTSRGATDTQYF
few,TRBJ2-1,TRBD2,TRBV7-6,TGTGCCAGCAGCTTACTCGTGCGGGGGGGCGATGAGCAGTTCTTC,CASSLLVRGGDEQFF
few,TRBJ1-1,-,TRBV30,TGTGCCTGGAGTCGGGGGACTGAAGCTTTCTTT,CAWSRGTEAFF
-,TRBJ2-2,TRBD2,TRBV18,TGTGCCAGCTCACCCCCAATAGCGGGAATAACCGGGGAGCTGTTTTTT,CASSPPIAGITGELFF
many,TRBJ2-2,TRBD1,TRBV7-9,TGTGCCAGCAGCCCCCCTTGGGGACAGGGGACCGGGGAGCTGTTTTTT,CASSPPWGQGTGELFF
-,TRBJ2-1,-,TRBV12-5,TGTGCTAGTGGTTCCCCGGGGCAGGTCTATTGCAATGAGCAGTTCTTC,CASGSPGQVYCNEQFF
-,TRBJ1-5,-,TRBV5-1,TGCGCCAGCAGGGGGGAGTTGGGTCAGCCCCAGCATTTT,CASRGELGQPQHF
-,TRBJ2-1,-,TRBV7-2,TGTGCCAGCAGCCCCTGGACGGTGTCCTACAATGAGCAGTTCTTC,CASSPWTVSYNEQFF
-,TRBJ1-6,-,TRBV28,TGTGCCAGCAGGGATAATTCACCCCTCCACTTT,CASRDNSPLHF
few,TRBJ2-1,-,TRBV6-6,TGTGCCAGCAGCTCAACAGGGTACAATGAGCAGTTCTTC,CASSSTGYNEQFF
-,TRBJ1-6,-,TRBV21-1,TGTGCCAGCAGCGCTCACAGCGCCTATAATTCACCCCTCCACTTT,CASSAHSAYNSPLHF
few,TRBJ2-2,-,TRBV10-1,TGCGCCAGCAGCGGACAGTTAAACACCGGGGAGCTGTTTTTT,CASSGQLNTGELFF
-,TRBJ2-7,TRBD2,TRBV7-2,TGTGCCAGCAGCTTAGCTAGCGGGAACCACGAGCAGTACTTC,CASSLASGNHEQYF
few,TRBJ1-1,-,TRBV4-3,TGCGCCAGCAGCCTCTTAGCGAGGGGAACTGAAGCTTTCTTT,CASSLLARGTEAFF
-,TRBJ2-5,TRBD2,TRBV7-2,TGTGCCAGCAGCTTAAGGGTAGCGGGAGGGCCTAGGCAAGAGACCCAGTACTTC,CASSLRVAGGPRQETQYF
-,TRBJ1-5,-,TRBV5-4,TGTGCCAGCAGCTTGGACATTGGGGTTAATCAGCCCCAGCATTTT,CASSLDIGVNQPQHF
-,TRBJ2-7,-,TRBV2,TGTGCCAGCAGTTACAGGGGGGGCCTCTACGAGCAGTACTTC,CASSYRGGLYEQYF
-,TRBJ1-2,-,TRBV7-2,TGTGCCAGCAGCTTAAGCCCTTTAGGGGGCTACACCTTC,CASSLSPLGGYTF
-,TRBJ2-7,TRBD2,TRBV10-1,TGCGCCAGCAGTGAGGGGGGGAGGGACGAGCAGTACTTC,CASSEGGRDEQYF
few,TRBJ2-3,-,TRBV30,TGTGCCTGGAGTGCAGATACGCAGTATTTT,CAWSADTQYF